This T cell receptor beta chain was sequenced for a study of T cells expressing NK-cell markers. Germline V gene data show CDR1 as SQVTM and CDR2 as ANQGSEA. CDR3 length equals 13 residues. Details on this clonotype: Its antigen is undetermined.

Beta-chain TCR cDNA was generated via 5'RACE template switching with UMIs. TCRdb derives one entry per CDR3 protein from the 5' RACE reads, leaving out DNA. The clone table shows some 190,000 distinct CDR3 sequences, with the ten largest holding 20% to 25%. Whole-study results and caveats: Researchers report these clonotypes also headed the CD3+CD56-NKG2C+ fraction in four donors.

This sequence joins TRBV29-1 and TRBJ2-1; the D gene TCRdb calls, TRBD1, cannot be checked with no DNA. The TCR sequence derives from a man aged 18 to 69 in good health. The sequenced sample was blood T cells: a sorted CD56 or NKG2C T cell subset, CD4+ or CD8+ T cells, or bulk PBMC T cells (not recorded which). This chain's CDR3 is CSPLGKYGNEQFF.